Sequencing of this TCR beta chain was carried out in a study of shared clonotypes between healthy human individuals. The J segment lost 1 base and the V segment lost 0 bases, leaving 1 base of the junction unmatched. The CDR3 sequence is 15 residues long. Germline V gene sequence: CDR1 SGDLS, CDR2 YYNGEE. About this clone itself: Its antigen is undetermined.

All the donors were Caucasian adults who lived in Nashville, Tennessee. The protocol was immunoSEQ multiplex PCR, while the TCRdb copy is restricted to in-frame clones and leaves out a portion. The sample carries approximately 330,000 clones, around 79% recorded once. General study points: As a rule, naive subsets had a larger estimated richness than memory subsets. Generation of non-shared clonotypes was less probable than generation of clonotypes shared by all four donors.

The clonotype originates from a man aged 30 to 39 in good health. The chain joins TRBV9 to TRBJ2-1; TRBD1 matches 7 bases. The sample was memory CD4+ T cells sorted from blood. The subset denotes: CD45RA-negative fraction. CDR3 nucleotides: TGTGCCAGCAGCGTAGGGACAGGATCCTACAATGAGCAGTTCTTC. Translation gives CASSVGTGSYNEQFF.